This T cell receptor (beta chain) originates from a study of blood T cell repertoires in COVID-19. Study overall: Sample material is recorded as cDNA or gDNA derived from T cells, B-cell-depleted T cells, or PBMCs.

In the authors' methods: The authors estimated nucleated cell counts from reference gene primer amplification. This table comes from immunoSEQ multiplex PCR, and its TCRdb copy is limited to in-frame clones, with some not included. V and J calls and clone size come straight from that table; D and trimming were deduced from the DNA. Here the sample spans around 210,000 clones, about 90% being singletons. The CDR3 runs to 17 residues. Looked up from germline, CDR1 is LNHDA and CDR2 is SQIVND (reference sequence). Trimming stripped 3 bases from V and 6 bases from J, with 21 bases between. Sequenced: peripheral blood. The TCR sequence derives from a woman aged 70-85 years with acute or convalescent COVID-19. This chain joins TRBV19 and TRBJ1-5; no reliable D call. CDR3 DNA: TGTGCCAGTAGTATCGTCCCGGGCGGGGTAGGTATTCAGCCCCAGCATTTT. Protein product: CASSIVPGGVGIQPQHF.